This record looks at one T cell receptor beta chain sequence and its context. This clone has only one observation. Its antigen target is currently unknown. No qualities accompany the bases; no much larger clone lies one base away. V loses 6 bases, J loses 0 bases, and the germline ends lie 15 bases apart. The cysteine opens and the phenylalanine closes a CDR3 of 15 amino acids. Kept here is only the CDR3 DNA, which spans 45 bases and is read in frame from base 1. For CDR1 and CDR2, the germline V gene (reference sequence) lists WNHNN and SYGVQD. This record belongs to a study of PD-1 blockade in classical Hodgkin lymphoma (dated by TCRdb to 2020 to 2022). A note on the overall study: Nivolumab dosing was 3 mg/kg intravenously every 2 weeks, continuing until either disease progression or unacceptable toxicity. A peripheral blood immune signature of response to PD-1 blockade in classical Hodgkin lymphoma was defined using TCR beta sequencing and CyTOF.

On the study overall, not on this receptor specifically: Baseline TCR diversity was reported as lower in newly diagnosed patients than in healthy donors, and lower still in relapsed/refractory patients. Among trial patients, those achieving complete response had baseline diversity similar to that of newly diagnosed patients, while diversity was significantly lower in partial responders and progressors. The study covered only a single clinical trial cohort, and the causes of the repertoire differences, possibly disease activity or prior therapy, were still not defined. Diversity was lower in patients who began nivolumab less than 1 year after ASCT, so these patients were left out of later analyses to avoid confounding by immune reconstitution. By C4D1, a significant rise was seen in CD4+ TCR diversity but not in CD8+ TCR diversity (p=0.0027 vs p=0.16), and the rise was most apparent among complete responders (p=0.02).

Genomic DNA was extracted with the Qiagen DNeasy kit from unsorted PBMCs and from negatively selected CD4+ and CD8+ fractions. TCR beta CDR3 regions were amplified by immunoSEQ multiplex PCR using primers annealing to V and J segments. A synthetic immune receptor repertoire was used to minimize amplification bias, and any remaining bias was removed computationally after sequencing. As for the authors' bioinformatics: Custom Python scripts were used to quantify repertoire diversity as the Shannon entropy index. Unsorted, CD4+ and CD8+ repertoires were analyzed separately, except for combined analyses in which CD4+ and CD8+ sequences were merged in silico. Clonal expansion was defined as at least a 2-fold frequency increase after treatment relative to C1D1, with a pseudocount of 0.5 for undetected baseline clones. Singleton clones were defined as clones with 0 or 1 copy at C1D1, and non-singleton clones were defined as clones with 2 or more copies. Clones expanded in unsorted samples were labelled as CD4+, CD8+ or unknown by matching protein sequences in sorted samples from the same patient. Wilcoxon tests were applied to paired samples to test diversity changes from C1D1 to C4D1. Sourced from immuneACCESS, this table was stored by TCRdb with only in-frame sequences that have V and J called. A share of the clones is absent; for the studies checked, an unresolved V gene accounts for under half, and the remainder has no known explanation. The D gene and trimming were derived from the DNA, and the V and J assignments and clone size from that table. The sample table lists around 66,000 clones, around 89% of them with a count of one. The ten largest clones add up to over 14% of the sample.

The sample's time point label, in plain terms: cycle 1 day 1 (C1D1), immediately before nivolumab initiation. Every trial patient had relapsed following autologous stem cell transplantation, and prior brentuximab vedotin exposure was what differed among cohorts A, B and C. The trial cohort was composed of 56 patients with relapsed/refractory classical Hodgkin lymphoma, for whom complete response, partial response or progressive disease was recorded as best overall response. In the multi-cohort phase II CheckMate 205 trial, trial patients received single-agent nivolumab. Best overall response was determined by an independent review committee according to the 2007 International Working Group response criteria. PBMCs from the trial were collected at three points: immediately before nivolumab initiation (C1D1), and during therapy at cycle 2 day 1 and cycle 4 day 1. After peripheral blood was drawn into 8 mL Vacutainer Cell Preparation Tubes, PBMCs were isolated by centrifugation and then cryopreserved.

The sequence is built from TRBV10-1 and TRBJ2-7, with a weak D call of TRBD2 (6 bases match). Sequenced here: peripheral blood mononuclear cells (PBMCs), sampled at baseline. This clonotype was sampled from a human donor with classical Hodgkin lymphoma. The DNA sequence is as follows: TGCGCCAGCAGCGGGGGAGAAGGGAGCTCCTACGAGCAGTACTTC. Protein translation: CASSGGEGSSYEQYF.